This T cell receptor beta chain was identified in a study of T cells in narcolepsy. Study at large: Enrolled donors included narcolepsy type 1 or type 2 patients and healthy controls. Findings and limits, study-wide: Autoreactive clonotypes reportedly recurred in blood of same and different patients, not controls. Some memory CD4+ repertoires had no autoreactive clone sequences. Autoreactive HCRT-specific and TRIB2-specific clonotypes were marked in same-patient CSF-versus-blood CD4+ comparisons.

V lost 2 bases, J lost 4 bases, and 17 bases lay in between. The V gene's germline CDR1 is MGHDK and CDR2 SYGVNS. This CDR3 region has 16 residues. Comments on this clone: The antigen is not known.

The repertoire was sequenced with immunoSEQ multiplex PCR; TCRdb's copy has only in-frame clones and lacks some. The top ten clones hold around 1.2% of a sample with around 35,000 clones, approximately 87% of them seen once. Source material: CD45RA- memory CD4+ T cells from PBMCs. This clonotype was sampled from a human donor with narcolepsy. V usage is TRBV25-1 and J usage is TRBJ1-1, with no clear D. Here the CDR3 DNA reads TGTGCCAGCAGTGAAAAGTGGAGCAGCCTGAGCACTGAAGCTTTCTTT. Its translation: CASSEKWSSLSTEAFF.